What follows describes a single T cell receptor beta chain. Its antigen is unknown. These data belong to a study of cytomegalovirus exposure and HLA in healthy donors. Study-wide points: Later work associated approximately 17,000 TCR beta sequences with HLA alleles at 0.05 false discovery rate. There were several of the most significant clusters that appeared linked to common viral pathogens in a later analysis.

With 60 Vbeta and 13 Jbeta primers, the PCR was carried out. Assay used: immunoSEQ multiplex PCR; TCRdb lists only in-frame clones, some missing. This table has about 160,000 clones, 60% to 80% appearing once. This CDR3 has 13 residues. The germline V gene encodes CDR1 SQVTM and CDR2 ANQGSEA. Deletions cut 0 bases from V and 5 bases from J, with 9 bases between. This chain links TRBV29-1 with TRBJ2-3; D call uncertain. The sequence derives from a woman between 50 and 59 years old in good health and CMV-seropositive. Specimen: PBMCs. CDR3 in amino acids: CSVEEGLEDTQYF. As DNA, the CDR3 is TGCAGCGTTGAAGAGGGCCTTGAAGATACGCAGTATTTT.